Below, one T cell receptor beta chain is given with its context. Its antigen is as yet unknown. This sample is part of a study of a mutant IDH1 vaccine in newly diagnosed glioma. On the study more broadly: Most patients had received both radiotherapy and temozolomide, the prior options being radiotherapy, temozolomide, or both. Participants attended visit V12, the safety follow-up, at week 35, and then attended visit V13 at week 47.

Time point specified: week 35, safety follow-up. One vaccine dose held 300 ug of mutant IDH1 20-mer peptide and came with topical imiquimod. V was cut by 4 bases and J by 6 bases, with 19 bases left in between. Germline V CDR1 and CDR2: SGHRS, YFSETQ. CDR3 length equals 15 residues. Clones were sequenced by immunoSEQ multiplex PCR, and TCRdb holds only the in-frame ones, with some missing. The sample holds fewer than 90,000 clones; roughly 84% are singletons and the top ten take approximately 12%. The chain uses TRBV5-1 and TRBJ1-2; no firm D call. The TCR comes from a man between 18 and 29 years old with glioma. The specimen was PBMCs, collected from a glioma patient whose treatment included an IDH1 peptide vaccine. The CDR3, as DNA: TGCGCCAGCAGCGCCGCAGGAGCTAGGAGAGATGGCTACACCTTC. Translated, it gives CASSAAGARRDGYTF. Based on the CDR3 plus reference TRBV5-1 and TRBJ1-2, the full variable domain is KAGVTQTPRYLIKTRGQQVTLSCSPISGHRSVSWYQQTPGQGLQFLFEYFSETQRNKGNFPGRFSGRQFSNSRSEMNVSTLELGDSALYLCASSAAGARRDGYTFGSGTRLTVV.